Sequencing of this T cell receptor beta chain was carried out in a study of blood T cells in healthy people across ages. The overall study: Template switching picked up about one barcoded beta molecule for each two T cells.

Alongside a J-beta primer mix, a sample-barcoded 5' primer served in a second PCR lasting roughly 7 to 11 cycles. TCRdb reanalysed the 5' RACE reads using MiXCR and keeps one entry per CDR3 protein. The table includes around 320,000 distinct CDR3 sequences, roughly 27% detected once. CDR1 and CDR2 (germline): MNHEY, SVGAGI. The CDR3 length is 15 residues. Deletions cut 6 bases from V and 1 base from J, with 15 bases between. This chain links TRBV6-5 with TRBJ1-1; the D gene is possibly TRBD1 (5 bases). Sequencing was done on a sample of blood. The TCR originated in a woman in her seventies in good health. CDR3 amino acids: CASSRPAGGNTEAFF. The CDR3 nucleotides read TGTGCCAGCAGCCGCCCGGCCGGGGGGAACACTGAAGCTTTCTTT.